The subject of this entry is one T cell receptor (beta chain). A read error may produce the germline difference seen at one junction end. The CDR3 runs 15 residues. In germline, CDR1 is SGHTA, CDR2 FQGNSA. Both 60 Vbeta primers and 13 Jbeta primers went into the PCR. Source study methods: An analysis that came later counted tens of millions of unique TCR beta chains, 9 million to 12 million shared. TCRdb's table, derived via immunoSEQ multiplex PCR, lists solely in-frame clones and lacks some. That table is the source of V, J and clone size, and D and trimming were worked out from the DNA. The sample lists 200,000 to 300,000 clones, 70% to 90% seen once, with about 2% in the top ten. The data belong to a study of cytomegalovirus exposure and HLA in healthy donors. Study-wide context: There were 350 to 400 genotyped donors. Of these, 81% fell in the genetic ancestry cluster associated with self-reported Caucasian donors.

This receptor was obtained from a woman aged 40 to 49 in good health and CMV-seropositive. Specimen: PBMCs. The V call is TRBV7-2, the J call TRBJ2-6; perhaps TRBD1 as D (5 bases). The DNA for the CDR3 is TGTGCCAGCAGCCGGCCAGTTGGTGGGGCCAACGGCCTGACTTTC. Translated: CASSRPVGGANGLTF.